This TCR beta chain appears in the sequencing data of a study of T cell changes during pregnancy in multiple sclerosis. Trimming cost V 6 bases and J 4 bases; bases outside gene matches: 15. The germline CDR1 and CDR2 sequences are SGHTA and FQGNSA. This CDR3 has 17 amino acids. Data came from immunoSEQ multiplex PCR; TCRdb stores just in-frame clones and leaves some out. The sample has tens of thousands of clones; roughly 92% are singletons. This TCR was recovered from a female donor with multiple sclerosis, enrolled in a pregnancy study. The rearrangement links TRBV7-2 to TRBJ2-3, with 8 positions matching TRBD2. The source was CD4+ T cells from peripheral blood mononuclear cells, collected before pregnancy. The CDR3 region is CASSRLAGRGFSDTQYF. CDR3 in DNA: TGTGCCAGCAGTCGATTGGCCGGGAGGGGATTCTCAGATACGCAGTATTTT. Drawing the rest from reference TRBV7-2 and TRBJ2-3, the complete variable domain is GAGVSQSPSNKVTEKGKDVELRCDPISGHTALYWYRQSLGQGLEFLIYFQGNSAPDKSGLPSDRFSAERTGGSVSTLTIQRTQQEDSAVYLCASSRLAGRGFSDTQYFGPGTRLTVL.